These 20 T cell receptor beta chains were sequenced from one sample in a study of vaccination and CD4 T cells after COVID-19. This sample's time point: late sampling 161 to 241 days after vaccination in a few convalescent patients. The treatment denotes: roughly ten-day PBMC culture with coronavirus spike peptide pools or control peptides (ViraFEST assay). Cultured CD4+ T-cell DNA underwent Oncomine TCR Beta short-read sequencing. TCRdb re-called the PCR reads with MiXCR, one entry per CDR3 protein. The sample lists tens of thousands of distinct CDR3 sequences, approximately 32% occurring once. Their antigen targets remain unknown. The material sequenced was CD4+ T cells from blood, cultured in vitro, taken about 7 months after SARS-CoV-2 vaccination. These TCRs come from a human donor who had recovered from COVID-19.

CDR3 in DNA: TGTGCCAGTAGTATGGTAGGGTACGAGCAGTACTTC. It encodes CASSMVGYEQYF. The chain joins TRBV19 to TRBJ2-7; D is unclear. Trimming removed 3 bases from V and 4 bases from J, with 7 bases in between. The CDR3 runs to 12 residues. The germline CDR1 and CDR2 sequences are LNHDA and SQIVND (reference sequence).

The sample holds a few counts of this clonotype. This chain joins TRBV20-1 and TRBJ1-1, with 8 bases that match TRBD1. Germline loops: CDR1 DFQATT, CDR2 SNEGSKA (reference sequence). V dropped 5 bases and J dropped 4; count of bases not matched to a gene: 12. The CDR3 loop spans 15 amino acids. CDR3 sequence: CSAGDRGGWITEAFF. The CDR3 region has the DNA TGCAGTGCTGGCGACAGGGGTGGATGGATCACTGAAGCTTTCTTT.

This sequence joins TRBV5-1 and TRBJ2-5; 12 bases align to TRBD2. Germline V gives CDR1 SGHRS, CDR2 YFSETQ. There are 19 residues in the CDR3. The junction had 13 bases not matched to a gene; V was cut back by 0 bases and J by 4 bases. DNA of the CDR3: TGCGCCAGCAGCTTGGCTAGCGGGGGGGCCGGTCCCAATCGAGAGACCCAGTACTTC. The encoded protein is CASSLASGGAGPNRETQYF.

CDR3 region: CASRERPNSPLHF. CDR3 coding DNA: TGTGCCAGCAGGGAAAGACCTAATTCACCCCTCCACTTT. The chain links TRBV11-3 to TRBJ1-6; the D is unclear. The CDR3 is made up of 13 amino acids. Per the germline V gene, CDR1 is SGHNT and CDR2 is YENEEA. V gave up 6 bases and J gave up 6 bases, with 9 bases separating them.

The genes are TRBV20-1 and TRBJ2-1; no clear D gene. Per the germline V gene, CDR1 is DFQATT and CDR2 is SNEGSKA (reference sequence). V was trimmed by 6 bases and J by 3 bases, leaving 6 bases between them. The CDR3 length is 11 residues. This CDR3 is CSARFYNEQFF. For the CDR3, the DNA is TGCAGTGCCAGGTTCTACAATGAGCAGTTCTTC.

The chain has TRBV11-3 and TRBJ2-5; D unclear. The germline V gene has CDR1 SGHNT and CDR2 YENEEA. This CDR3 spans 12 amino acids. The germline V and J ends were trimmed by 0 bases and 5 bases, with 4 bases remaining between them. The CDR3 is CASSLDLETQYF. DNA for the CDR3: TGTGCCAGCAGCTTAGATCTTGAGACCCAGTACTTC.

Only a few counts were recorded for this clonotype. The V call is TRBV25-1, the J call TRBJ1-2; D gene uncertain. This CDR3 contains 15 residues. Germline V gives CDR1 MGHDK, CDR2 SYGVNS. Deletions cut 9 bases from V and 3 bases from J, with 20 bases between. In DNA, the CDR3 is TGTGCCAGTCAGTCCGACACTCTCCCTTACTATGGCTACACCTTC. This sequence encodes CASQSDTLPYYGYTF.

This clonotype was observed a handful of times. The DNA for the CDR3 is TGCAGCGTTGGACAGGGAAGCGAGACCCAGTACTTC. It translates to CSVGQGSETQYF. This chain joins TRBV29-1 and TRBJ2-5; 7 positions match TRBD1. Germline V gene data show CDR1 as SQVTM and CDR2 as ANQGSEA. The ends lost 4 bases at V and 5 bases at J; junction bases unmatched: 4. The CDR3 extends over 12 amino acids.

The V and J genes are TRBV18 and TRBJ2-5; TRBD1 matches 7 bases. The CDR3 totals 14 residues. The V and J ends lost 0 bases and 3 bases, in that order; junction bases with no gene match: 1. The germline V gene encodes CDR1 KGHSH and CDR2 LQKENI. CDR3 sequence (DNA): TGTGCCAGCTCACCACCGGGACAGAAAGAGACCCAGTACTTC. It translates to CASSPPGQKETQYF.

This clonotype was seen only a few times. The gene calls are TRBV6-1 and TRBJ1-2; 7 bases fit TRBD1. With 6 bases clipped from V and 1 base from J, the junction kept 8 bases outside the gene matches. The CDR3 contains 15 residues. Germline V gene lookup returns CDR1 MNHNS and CDR2 SASEGT. CDR3 nucleotide sequence: TGTGCCAGCAGCGAACAGGGGAATCTTAACTATGGCTACACCTTC. It specifies CASSEQGNLNYGYTF.

This clonotype came up a few times. This sequence joins TRBV20-1 and TRBJ1-2, with 8 bases fitting TRBD1. This CDR3 contains 15 residues. V dropped 2 bases and J dropped 2; count of bases not matched to a gene: 7. Germline V CDR1 and CDR2: DFQATT, SNEGSKA (reference sequence). The CDR3 spells CSARRQGLVNYGYTF. DNA for the CDR3: TGCAGTGCTAGACGACAGGGGCTGGTGAACTATGGCTACACCTTC.

The V and J genes are TRBV5-1 and TRBJ1-2, with 10 bases lining up with TRBD1. CDR3 length: 14 residues. Losses at the gene ends were 7 bases for V and 6 bases for J; bases not matched to a gene: 9. Germline CDR1 reads SGHRS; CDR2 reads YFSETQ. In DNA form, the CDR3 reads TGCGCCAGCGGCCAACCGGGACAGGGGAATGGCTACACCTTC. It is translated as CASGQPGQGNGYTF.

This clonotype turned up a few times. The chain recombines TRBV24-1 with TRBJ1-2; D not resolved. This CDR3 region has 12 residues. Germline assignment: CDR1 KGHDR and CDR2 SFDVKD. Trimming left V 0 bases short and J 6 bases short, with 4 bases between. In nucleotides, the CDR3 is TGTGCCACCAGTGATTTGGACCATGGCTACACCTTC. Protein sequence: CATSDLDHGYTF.

The chain couples TRBV11-2 to TRBJ2-7; possibly TRBD1 for D (5 bases). CDR1 SGHAT and CDR2 FQNNGV come from the germline V gene. V was clipped by 1 base and J by 0 bases, with 10 bases between them. The CDR3 runs to 15 residues. The CDR3 region is CASSLVLDNSYEQYF. CDR3 nucleotide sequence: TGTGCCAGCAGCTTAGTCCTGGACAACTCCTACGAGCAGTACTTC.

This clonotype was seen only a few times. This sequence joins TRBV20-1 and TRBJ1-2; D is perhaps TRBD1 (6 bases). From germline, CDR1 is DFQATT and CDR2 SNEGSKA (reference sequence). The CDR3 is made up of 13 amino acids. V lost 1 base to trimming and J lost 8 bases, with 14 bases between them. The DNA of the CDR3 is TGCAGTGCTAGAGTACAGGGTGGGGGAGGCTACACCTTC. Its translation: CSARVQGGGGYTF.

The V gene is TRBV5-4, the J gene TRBJ2-7; no reliable D call. With 4 bases removed from V and 2 bases from J, the gap between germline ends came to 10 bases. Germline CDR1 reads SGHNT; CDR2 reads YYREEE (reference sequence). The CDR3 has 13 amino acids. CDR3 protein: CASSLDMTYEQYF. CDR3 nucleotide sequence: TGTGCCAGCAGCCTAGACATGACCTACGAGCAGTACTTC.

The V call is TRBV27, the J call TRBJ2-1, with 7 bases aligning to TRBD1. The trim removed 2 bases at V and 3 bases at J, leaving 7 bases unmatched. The CDR3 loop spans 16 amino acids. Germline V gene sequence: CDR1 MNHEY, CDR2 SMNVEV (reference sequence). The DNA of the CDR3 is TGTGCCAGCAGTTTAAGGGTTGGGACAGTCTACAATGAGCAGTTCTTC. Residues: CASSLRVGTVYNEQFF.

The chain links TRBV6-1 to TRBJ1-1; TRBD1 might be the D (6 bases). This CDR3 has 15 residues. V lost 6 bases, J lost 3 bases, and 17 bases lay in between. Per germline, CDR1 MNHNS and CDR2 SASEGT. The CDR3 region has the DNA TGTGCCAGCAGGACGGACAGCTTCCGGGACACTGAAGCTTTCTTT. Residues: CASRTDSFRDTEAFF.

This chain connects TRBV20-1 to TRBJ2-7; 9 positions match TRBD2. This CDR3 comprises 14 residues. V lost 2 bases, J lost 2 bases, and 4 bases stayed unmatched. Germline CDR1 reads DFQATT; CDR2 reads SNEGSKA (reference sequence). The CDR3 region has the DNA TGCAGTGCTAGAACAAGCGGGAGGCCCTACGAGCAGTACTTC. It translates to CSARTSGRPYEQYF.

The CDR3 loop is CASSQMAGQGLNEQFF. The DNA of the CDR3 is TGCGCCAGCAGCCAGATGGCGGGACAGGGGCTCAATGAGCAGTTCTTC. This chain joins TRBV4-3 and TRBJ2-1, with 10 positions matching TRBD1. This CDR3 contains 16 residues. Looked up from germline, CDR1 is LGHNA and CDR2 is YSLEER. V trimming: 3 bases; J trimming: 6 bases; junction bases outside the gene matches: 8.